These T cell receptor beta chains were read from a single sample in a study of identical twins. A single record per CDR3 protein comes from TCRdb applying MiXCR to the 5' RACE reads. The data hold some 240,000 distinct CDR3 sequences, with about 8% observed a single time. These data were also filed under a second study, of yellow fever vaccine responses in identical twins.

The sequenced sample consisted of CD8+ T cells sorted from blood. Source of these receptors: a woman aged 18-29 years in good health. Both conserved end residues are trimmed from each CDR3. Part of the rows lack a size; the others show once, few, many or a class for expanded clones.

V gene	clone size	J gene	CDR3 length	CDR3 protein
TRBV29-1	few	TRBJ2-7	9	SVLAGYEQY
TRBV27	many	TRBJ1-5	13	ASRTGMSSNQPQH
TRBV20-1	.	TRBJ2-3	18	SARNPFPGLGDGVTDTQY
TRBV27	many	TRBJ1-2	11	ASSRGQGYGYT
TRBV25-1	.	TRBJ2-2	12	ASKIREDTGELF
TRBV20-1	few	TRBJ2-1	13	SASFGDPRYNEQF
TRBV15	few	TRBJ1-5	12	ATSRGDSYQPQH
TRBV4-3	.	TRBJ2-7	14	ASSQDRLAGAGEQH
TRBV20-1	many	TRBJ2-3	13	SARDEAGGTDTQY
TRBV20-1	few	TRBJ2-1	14	SARYKRGSSYNEQF
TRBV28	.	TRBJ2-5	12	ASARTGDQETQY
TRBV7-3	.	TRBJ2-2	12	ASSLDPLTGELF
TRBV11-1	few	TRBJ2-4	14	ASSSSVQLAKNIQY
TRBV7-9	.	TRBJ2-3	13	ASSFVGGGADTQY
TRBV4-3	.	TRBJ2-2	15	ASSQEDHQRETGELF
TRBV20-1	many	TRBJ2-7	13	SAYSGGRSSYEQY
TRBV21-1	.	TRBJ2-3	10	ASSKTIDTQY
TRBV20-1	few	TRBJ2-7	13	SARGPGEHTYEQY
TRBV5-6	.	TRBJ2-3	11	ASSLRGIDTQY
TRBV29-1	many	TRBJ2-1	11	SVDRAFYNEQF
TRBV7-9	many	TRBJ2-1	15	ASSTDLDSRSYNEQF
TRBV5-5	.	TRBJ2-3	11	ASIPTGTDTQY
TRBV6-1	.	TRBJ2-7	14	ASSSPSGETSYEQY
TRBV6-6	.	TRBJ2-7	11	ASSYATSPEQY